This section outlines one T cell receptor beta chain sequence together with its context. Genomic DNA per cell subset filled all wells of several immunoSEQ plates. The protocol was immunoSEQ multiplex PCR, while the TCRdb copy is restricted to in-frame clones and leaves out a portion. The data show fewer than 1.6 million clones, around 98.5% seen once. The data stem from a study of shared clonotypes between healthy human individuals. Study at large: CD4 naive and CD4 memory each took three plates per donor, while CD8 naive took two and CD8 memory one.

Trimming pared 3 bases from V and 8 bases from J, leaving 5 bases between. There are 11 residues in the CDR3. CDR1 MDHEN and CDR2 SYDVKM come from the germline V gene. The clonotype originates from a man aged 25-45 years in good health. The rearrangement uses TRBV28 and TRBJ2-1, with D unclear. Source material: naive CD4+ T cells sorted from blood. Documented subset: CD45RA+ positively selected. CDR3 sequence (DNA): TGTGCCAGCAGTTTCCCGGATGAGCAGTTCTTC. Amino acid sequence: CASSFPDEQFF.